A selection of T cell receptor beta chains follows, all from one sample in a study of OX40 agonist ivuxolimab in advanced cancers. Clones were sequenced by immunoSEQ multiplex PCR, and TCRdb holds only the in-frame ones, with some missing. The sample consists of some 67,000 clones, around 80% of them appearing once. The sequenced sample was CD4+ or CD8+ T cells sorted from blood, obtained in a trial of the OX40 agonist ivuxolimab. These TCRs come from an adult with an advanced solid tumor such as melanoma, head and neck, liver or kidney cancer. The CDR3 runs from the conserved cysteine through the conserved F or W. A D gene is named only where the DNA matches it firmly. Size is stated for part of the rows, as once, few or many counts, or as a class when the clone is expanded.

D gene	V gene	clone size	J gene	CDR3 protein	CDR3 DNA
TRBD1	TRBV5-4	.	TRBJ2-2	CASSLAQGARMFTGELFF	TGTGCCAGCAGCTTGGCCCAGGGGGCGCGTATGTTCACCGGGGAGCTGTTTTTT
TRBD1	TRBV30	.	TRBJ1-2	CAWSQGAVGYTF	TGTGCCTGGAGTCAGGGGGCAGTTGGCTACACCTTC
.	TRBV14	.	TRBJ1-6	CASSKGGYNSPLHF	TGTGCCAGCAGCAAGGGGGGCTATAATTCACCCCTCCACTTT
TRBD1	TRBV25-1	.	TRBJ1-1	CASRGRGMNTEAFF	TGTGCCAGCAGGGGCAGGGGGATGAACACTGAAGCTTTCTTT
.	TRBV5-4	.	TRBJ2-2	CASSSETGLNTGELFF	TGTGCCAGCAGCTCCGAGACAGGTTTGAACACCGGGGAGCTGTTTTTT
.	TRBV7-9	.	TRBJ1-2	CASSLGGSPHF	TGTGCCAGCAGCTTAGGGGGTAGCCCCCATTTC
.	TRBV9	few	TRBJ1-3	CASSSGLLSSGNTIYF	TGTGCCAGCAGTTCGGGACTCTTGAGCTCTGGAAACACCATATATTTT
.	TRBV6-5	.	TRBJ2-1	CASSYSPRGNEQFF	TGTGCCAGCAGTTACTCACCGAGGGGCAATGAGCAGTTCTTC
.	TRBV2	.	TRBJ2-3	CASNLVVRDTQYF	TGTGCCAGCAATCTTGTGGTAAGGGATACGCAGTATTTT
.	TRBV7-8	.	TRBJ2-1	CASAAGAYNEQFF	TGTGCCAGTGCGGCAGGGGCCTACAATGAGCAGTTCTTC
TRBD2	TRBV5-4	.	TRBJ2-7	CASSQDEASGSYEQYF	TGTGCCAGCAGCCAAGATGAGGCTAGCGGGAGCTACGAGCAGTACTTC
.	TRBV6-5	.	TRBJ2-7	CASTLDPVYEQYF	TGTGCCAGCACCCTAGACCCGGTCTACGAGCAGTACTTC
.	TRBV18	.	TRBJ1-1	CASSPMNTEAFF	TGTGCCAGCTCGCCGATGAACACTGAAGCTTTCTTT
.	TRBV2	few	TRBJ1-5	CASSEPAGPHF	TGTGCCAGCAGTGAGCCCGCAGGTCCGCATTTT
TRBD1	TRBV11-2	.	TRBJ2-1	CASSQQGALAGEQFF	TGTGCCAGCAGCCAACAGGGGGCTTTAGCTGGTGAGCAGTTCTTC
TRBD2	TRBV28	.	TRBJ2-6	CASSFLPGREGLGGANVLTF	TGTGCCAGCAGTTTTCTCCCAGGGCGGGAGGGCCTTGGCGGGGCCAACGTCCTGACTTTC
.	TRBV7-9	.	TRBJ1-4	CASSLAGGSGEKLFF	TGTGCCAGCAGCTTAGCGGGTGGTTCGGGTGAAAAACTGTTTTTT
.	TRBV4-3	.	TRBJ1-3	CASSLILKDTIYF	TGCGCCAGCAGCCTCATCCTAAAAGACACCATATATTTT
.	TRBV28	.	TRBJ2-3	CASSSPATDTQYF	TGTGCCAGCAGTTCTCCGGCGACGGATACGCAGTATTTT
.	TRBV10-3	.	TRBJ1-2	CAIRAGGQNYGYTF	TGTGCCATACGTGCCGGGGGGCAAAACTATGGCTACACCTTC
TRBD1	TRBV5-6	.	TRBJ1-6	CASSRDRDSWEYNSPLHF	TGTGCCAGCAGCCGGGACAGGGACAGTTGGGAGTATAATTCACCCCTCCACTTT
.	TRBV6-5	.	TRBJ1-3	CASSPSPSSGNTIYF	TGTGCCAGCAGTCCCAGCCCAAGCTCTGGAAACACCATATATTTT
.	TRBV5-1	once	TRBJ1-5	CASSLGPGANQPQHF	TGCGCCAGCAGCTTGGGGCCAGGGGCTAATCAGCCCCAGCATTTT
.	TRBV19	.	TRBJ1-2	CASSIVGVFYGYTF	TGTGCCAGTAGTATCGTCGGGGTTTTCTATGGCTACACCTTC
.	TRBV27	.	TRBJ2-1	CASSLSRDFYNEQFF	TGTGCCAGCAGTTTATCGCGGGACTTCTACAATGAGCAGTTCTTC
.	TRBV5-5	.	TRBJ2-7	CASTLGNSYEQYF	TGTGCCAGCACTTTGGGAAACTCCTACGAGCAGTACTTC
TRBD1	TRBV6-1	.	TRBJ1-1	CASSEYPGQGLDTEAFF	TGTGCCAGCAGTGAATACCCCGGACAGGGGCTGGACACTGAAGCTTTCTTT
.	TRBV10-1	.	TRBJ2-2	CASREGFRGELFF	TGCGCCAGTCGAGAAGGGTTTAGGGGGGAGCTGTTTTTT
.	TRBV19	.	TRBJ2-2	CASSTAGELFF	TGTGCCAGTAGTACAGCCGGGGAGCTGTTTTTT
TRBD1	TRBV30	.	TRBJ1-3	CAWRRLTGHSGNTIYF	TGTGCCTGGAGAAGGTTGACAGGGCACTCTGGAAACACCATATATTTT
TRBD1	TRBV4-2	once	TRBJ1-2	CASSHVLSGQGDYGYTF	TGTGCCAGCAGCCATGTTCTATCTGGACAGGGAGACTATGGCTACACCTTC
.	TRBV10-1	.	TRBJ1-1	CAIPEGVNTEAFF	TGCGCCATACCCGAGGGGGTGAACACTGAAGCTTTCTTT
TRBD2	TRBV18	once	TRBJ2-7	CASSRGLAGGVWDEQYF	TGTGCCAGCTCGCGGGGTCTAGCGGGAGGTGTATGGGACGAGCAGTACTTC
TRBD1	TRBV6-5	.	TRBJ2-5	CASSYSTGGRETQYF	TGTGCCAGCAGTTACTCAACAGGGGGACGGGAGACCCAGTACTTC
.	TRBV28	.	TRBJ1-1	CASTQGPLEAFF	TGTGCCAGCACCCAGGGCCCCTTGGAAGCTTTCTTT
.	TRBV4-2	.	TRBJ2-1	CASSQEKTARQFF	TGTGCCAGCAGCCAAGAAAAGACCGCGAGGCAGTTCTTC
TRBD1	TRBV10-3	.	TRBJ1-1	CAISSTGGVYTEAFF	TGTGCCATCAGTTCTACAGGGGGGGTGTACACTGAAGCTTTCTTT
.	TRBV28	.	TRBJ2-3	CASSTPTHTDTQYF	TGTGCCAGCAGCACCCCAACTCACACAGATACGCAGTATTTT
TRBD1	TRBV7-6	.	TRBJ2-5	CASSPRDSQETQYF	TGTGCCAGCAGCCCCCGGGACAGTCAAGAGACCCAGTACTTC
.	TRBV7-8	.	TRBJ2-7	CASSLARGQYEQYF	TGTGCCAGCAGCTTAGCCAGGGGTCAATACGAGCAGTACTTC
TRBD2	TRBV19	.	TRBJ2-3	CASSIHSGSTDTQYF	TGTGCCAGTAGTATCCATAGCGGGAGCACAGATACGCAGTATTTT
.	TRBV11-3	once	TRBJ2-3	CASSLSGSSTDTQYF	TGTGCCAGCAGCTTAAGCGGAAGCAGCACAGATACGCAGTATTTT
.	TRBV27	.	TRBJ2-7	CAVSRGTAPLEQYF	TGTGCCGTCAGCCGAGGGACGGCCCCCCTGGAGCAGTACTTC
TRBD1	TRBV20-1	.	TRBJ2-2	CRDRGAGELFF	TGCCGGGACAGGGGGGCCGGGGAGCTGTTTTTT
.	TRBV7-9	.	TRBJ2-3	CASSLEVADIRDTQYF	TGTGCCAGCAGCTTAGAGGTAGCGGACATCAGGGATACGCAGTATTTT
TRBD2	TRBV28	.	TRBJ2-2	CASSLREGRLTGELFF	TGTGCCAGCAGTTTGCGGGAGGGCCGGCTCACCGGGGAGCTGTTTTTT
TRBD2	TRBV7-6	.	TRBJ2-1	CASSHRTSGSHEQFF	TGTGCCAGCAGCCACCGGACTAGCGGGAGTCATGAGCAGTTCTTC
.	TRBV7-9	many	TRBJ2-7	CASSLTTAYEQYF	TGTGCCAGCAGCTTAACCACGGCCTACGAGCAGTACTTC
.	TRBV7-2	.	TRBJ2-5	CASSLEWGSETQYF	TGTGCCAGCAGCTTAGAGTGGGGGTCCGAGACCCAGTACTTC
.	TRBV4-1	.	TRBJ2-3	CASSRLNTDTQYF	TGCGCCAGCAGCCGATTAAACACAGATACGCAGTATTTT
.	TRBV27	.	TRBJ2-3	CASSPRLGVRTDTQYF	TGTGCCAGCAGTCCACGTCTCGGGGTTCGCACAGATACGCAGTATTTT
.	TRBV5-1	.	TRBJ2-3	CASSLTRGSTDTQYF	TGCGCCAGCAGCTTGACGAGGGGGAGCACAGATACGCAGTATTTT
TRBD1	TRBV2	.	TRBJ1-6	CASSGQGSSSPLHF	TGTGCCAGCAGTGGACAGGGGTCAAGTTCACCCCTCCACTTT
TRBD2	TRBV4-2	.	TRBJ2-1	CASSQERGGYNEQFF	TGTGCCAGCAGCCAAGAGCGGGGGGGTTACAATGAGCAGTTCTTC
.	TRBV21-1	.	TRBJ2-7	CASSKVGQGSYEQYF	.